This T cell receptor beta chain was obtained from a study of blood T cell repertoires in COVID-19. In the study overall: T cells, B-cell-depleted T cells, or PBMCs provided the cDNA or gDNA that served as material.

As originally analysed: Estimation of nucleated cell counts relied on the amplification of reference gene primers. The assay was immunoSEQ multiplex PCR, and TCRdb's table has in-frame clones only and misses some. V and J calls and clone size follow that table, whereas D and trimming were derived from the DNA. The data contain around 700,000 clones, 75% to 90% of them singletons. Between the trimmed V and J ends, which lost 1 base and 3 bases, there was a span of 12 bases. Germline CDR1 MNHNS, CDR2 SASEGT. This CDR3 spans 15 amino acids. The origin of this receptor is a woman between 18 and 29 years old with acute or convalescent COVID-19. Material for sequencing was peripheral blood. The gene calls are TRBV6-1 and TRBJ1-1; D not certain. CDR3 sequence: CASSEGDFSYTEAFF. In DNA, the CDR3 is TGTGCCAGCAGTGAAGGCGATTTTTCGTACACTGAAGCTTTCTTT.